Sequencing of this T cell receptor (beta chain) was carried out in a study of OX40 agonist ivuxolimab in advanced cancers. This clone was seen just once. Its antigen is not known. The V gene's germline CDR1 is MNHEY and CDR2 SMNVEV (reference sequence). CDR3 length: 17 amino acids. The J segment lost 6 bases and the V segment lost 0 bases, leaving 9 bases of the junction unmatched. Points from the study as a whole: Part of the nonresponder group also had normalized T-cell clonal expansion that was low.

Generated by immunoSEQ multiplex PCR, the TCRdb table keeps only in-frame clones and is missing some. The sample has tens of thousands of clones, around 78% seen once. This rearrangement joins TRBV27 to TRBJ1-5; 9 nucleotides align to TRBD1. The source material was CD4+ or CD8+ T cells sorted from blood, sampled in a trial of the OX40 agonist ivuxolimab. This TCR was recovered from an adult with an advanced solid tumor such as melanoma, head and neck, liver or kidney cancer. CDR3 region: CASSLSGQGRLGQPQHF. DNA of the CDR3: TGTGCCAGCAGTTTATCGGGACAGGGAAGGTTAGGTCAGCCCCAGCATTTT.